One and the same sample provided the 31 T cell receptor beta chains below, sequenced in a study of identical twins. In TCRdb, the 5' RACE reads were re-called with MiXCR into one record per CDR3 protein. This table has around 450,000 distinct CDR3 sequences, about 14% appearing once. A further study also used this sample, focusing on yellow fever vaccine responses in identical twins.

Sequenced sample: CD4+ T cells sorted from blood. The receptors were gathered from a woman in her late teens or twenties in good health.

This clonotype was seen a few times. The genes are TRBV7-8 and TRBJ2-7; 9 bases are shared with TRBD1. The CDR3 spans 16 residues. Trimming at V came to 2 bases and at J to 6 bases, leaving 11 bases not matched to a gene. CDR1 SGHVS and CDR2 FQNEAQ come from the germline V gene. This CDR3 is CASSLRSGTGYGEQYF. The CDR3 region has the DNA TGTGCCAGCAGCTTACGATCCGGGACAGGGTATGGCGAGCAGTACTTC.

This clonotype was counted only a few times. This chain joins TRBV7-2 and TRBJ1-1; D remains unclear. This CDR3 comprises 15 residues. Trimming removed 1 base from V and 4 bases from J, with 13 bases in between. Germline V gives CDR1 SGHTA, CDR2 FQGNSA. The CDR3 DNA follows: TGTGCCAGCAGCTTAGTCAATAAGGGCCCCACTGAAGCTTTCTTT. It yields the protein CASSLVNKGPTEAFF.

The chain joins TRBV20-1 to TRBJ2-3; D tentatively fits TRBD1 or TRBD2 (5 bases each). CDR3 length: 13 amino acids. From germline, CDR1 is DFQATT and CDR2 SNEGSKA (reference sequence). V was shortened by 3 bases and J by 5 bases, with 12 bases between the two germline ends. CDR3 amino acids: CSASGMGEDTQYF. Written as DNA, the CDR3 is TGCAGTGCTAGCGGGATGGGGGAAGATACGCAGTATTTT.

To note about this clonotype: A much larger clonotype is one base distant, so this may be a read error. The chain joins TRBV29-1 to TRBJ2-3; 8 bases agree with TRBD2. V dropped 4 bases and J dropped 2; count of bases not matched to a gene: 14. The CDR3 has 17 amino acids. CDR1 and CDR2 (germline): SQVTM, ANQGSEA. As DNA, the CDR3 is TGCAGCGTTGCCCCCGGGACTATCGGGGGGGCCACAGATACGCAGTATTTT. It yields the protein CSVAPGTIGGATDTQYF.

The chain uses TRBV20-1 and TRBJ2-2; TRBD2 matches at 7 bases. Germline V CDR1 and CDR2: DFQATT, SNEGSKA (reference sequence). V shed 2 bases and J 7 bases; nucleotides not matched to a gene: 4. The CDR3 length is 13 residues. This CDR3 reads CSARPGRNGELFF. CDR3 bases: TGCAGTGCTAGACCCGGGAGGAACGGGGAGCTGTTTTTT.

The chain recombines TRBV7-2 with TRBJ2-1; 9 nucleotides line up with TRBD2. The CDR3 extends over 17 amino acids. Germline values: CDR1 SGHTA, CDR2 FQGNSA. The trim removed 5 bases at V and 0 bases at J, leaving 8 bases unmatched. The CDR3 bases are TGTGCCAGCAGCGCGGGACTAGCACCGAGCTCCTACAATGAGCAGTTCTTC. Encoded protein: CASSAGLAPSSYNEQFF.

This clonotype was detected a few times. This CDR3 is CASSLEIGSSTDTQYF. DNA of the CDR3: TGTGCCAGCAGTCTAGAGATCGGTTCTAGCACAGATACGCAGTATTTT. The chain carries TRBV3-1 and TRBJ2-3; D unclear. CDR1 and CDR2 (germline): LGHDT, YNNKEL (reference sequence). Deletions cut 6 bases from V and 0 bases from J, with 16 bases between. The CDR3 has 16 residues.

The V gene is TRBV20-1, the J gene TRBJ1-5, with 8 bases identical to TRBD1. Trimming took 5 bases from V and 6 from J; bases not matched to a gene: 9. This CDR3 contains 14 residues. Germline loops: CDR1 DFQATT, CDR2 SNEGSKA (reference sequence). This chain's CDR3 is CSARKTGAGQPQHF. In DNA, the CDR3 is TGCAGTGCTCGAAAGACAGGGGCAGGTCAGCCCCAGCATTTT.

V and J are TRBV12-5 and TRBJ2-2; D not resolved. The germline V and J ends were trimmed by 0 bases and 4 bases, with 9 bases remaining between them. CDR3 length: 15 amino acids. The V gene's germline CDR1 is LGHNT and CDR2 FRNRAP. For the CDR3, the DNA is TGTGCTAGTGGTTTGGTAGCACCGGGCACCGGGGAGCTGTTTTTT. Its protein product is CASGLVAPGTGELFF.

This clonotype was observed at least ten times. The rearrangement joins TRBV7-2 to TRBJ2-1, with D tentatively TRBD2 (6 bases). V was pared by 3 bases and J by 4 bases, with 7 bases between. The CDR3 runs 13 residues. Germline V gene lookup returns CDR1 SGHTA and CDR2 FQGNSA. The CDR3 region has the DNA TGTGCCAGCAGCTTTCTAGCGTACAATGAGCAGTTCTTC. Protein: CASSFLAYNEQFF.

This rearrangement joins TRBV12-5 to TRBJ2-5; D unresolved. Germline CDR1 LGHNT, CDR2 FRNRAP. CDR3 length: 15 amino acids. The V gene lost 3 bases and the J gene lost 4 bases, with 15 bases spanning the gap. Here the CDR3 reads CASGLGSITRETQYF. CDR3 coding DNA: TGTGCTAGTGGTTTAGGGTCCATTACTCGAGAGACCCAGTACTTC. The full variable domain, in which reference TRBV12-5 and TRBJ2-5 provide the parts outside the CDR3, is DARVTQTPRHKVTEMGQEVTMRCQPILGHNTVFWYRQTMMQGLELLAYFRNRAPLDDSGMPKDRFSAEMPDATLATLKIQPSEPRDSAVYFCASGLGSITRETQYFGPGTRLLVL.

This clonotype was counted a few times. The chain is built from TRBV3-1 and TRBJ1-2; D might be TRBD1 (6 bases). CDR3 size: 14 residues. Trimming removed 1 base at V and 0 bases at J, with 6 bases between. The germline V gene encodes CDR1 LGHDT and CDR2 YNNKEL (reference sequence). Here the CDR3 reads CASSQGTANYGYTF. CDR3 nucleotide sequence: TGTGCCAGCAGCCAAGGGACAGCTAACTATGGCTACACCTTC.

At least ten counts were recorded for this clonotype. This rearrangement joins TRBV6-2 or TRBV6-3 to TRBJ2-3, with 7 nucleotides matching TRBD2. Trimming cost V 0 bases and J 2 bases; bases outside gene matches: 8. Per the germline V gene, CDR1 is MNHEY and CDR2 is SVGEGT. There are 17 residues in the CDR3. The DNA for the CDR3 is TGTGCCAGCAGTTACTCTATGGGGCTAGCGGTCACAGATACGCAGTATTTT. Translating it yields CASSYSMGLAVTDTQYF.

The chain combines TRBV9 with TRBJ2-2, with TRBD1 as a possible D gene (7 bases). The ends were cut back, 0 bases at V and 7 bases at J, with 13 bases in the middle. Per the germline V gene, CDR1 is SGDLS and CDR2 is YYNGEE. CDR3 size: 15 residues. CDR3 in amino acids: CASSVVNRGGGELFF. The CDR3 DNA is TGTGCCAGCAGCGTAGTGAACAGGGGAGGCGGGGAGCTGTTTTTT.

V is TRBV29-1 and J is TRBJ2-1, with D unclear. Trimming took 4 bases from V and 0 from J, leaving 10 bases between them. This CDR3 is built from 14 residues. Looked up from germline, CDR1 is SQVTM and CDR2 is ANQGSEA. The DNA of the CDR3 is TGCAGCGTTGGCTCACTTAGCTCCTACAATGAGCAGTTCTTC. Encoded protein: CSVGSLSSYNEQFF.

This clonotype was seen a few times. The chain is built from TRBV20-1 and TRBJ1-2; D gene ambiguous. The V and J ends lost 0 bases and 3 bases respectively, with 14 bases between them. Germline V gives CDR1 DFQATT, CDR2 SNEGSKA (reference sequence). The CDR3 runs to 15 residues. The CDR3 sequence: CSARDYWGGYYGYTF. CDR3 sequence (DNA): TGCAGTGCTAGAGATTATTGGGGAGGTTACTATGGCTACACCTTC.

This rearrangement joins TRBV29-1 to TRBJ2-6; no definite D call. Germline V lookup: CDR1 SQVTM, CDR2 ANQGSEA. Between the trimmed V and J ends, which lost 4 bases and 1 base, there was a span of 8 bases. This CDR3 region has 14 residues. The DNA of the CDR3 is TGCAGCGTTGTGCGGTTGTCTGGGGCCAACGTCCTGACTTTC. Residues: CSVVRLSGANVLTF.

This clonotype has a handful of counts. The CDR3 region is CASSQPELAESTGGTDTQYF. In nucleotides, the CDR3 is TGCGCCAGCAGCCAACCGGAACTAGCAGAATCCACCGGAGGCACAGATACGCAGTATTTT. The chain carries TRBV4-1 and TRBJ2-3; TRBD2 is a possible D gene (6 bases). Germline CDR1 reads MGHRA; CDR2 reads YSYEKL. V lost 2 bases and J 1 base, leaving 25 bases between the germline ends. This CDR3 has 20 residues.

This clonotype was seen ten or more times. The chain carries TRBV9 and TRBJ1-3; D gene ambiguous. Germline V gene sequence: CDR1 SGDLS, CDR2 YYNGEE. This CDR3 is 13 amino acids long. The V and J ends lost 2 bases and 3 bases respectively, with 6 bases between them. In DNA, the CDR3 is TGTGCCAGCAGCGTGGGGAGTGGAAACACCATATATTTT. Its translation: CASSVGSGNTIYF.

This clonotype was seen at least ten times. The rearrangement links TRBV7-2 to TRBJ2-1, with 11 bases lining up with TRBD1. The CDR3 covers 16 residues. Per the germline V gene, CDR1 is SGHTA and CDR2 is FQGNSA. V was pared by 4 bases and J by 3 bases, with 5 bases of the junction left unmatched. CDR3 sequence (DNA): TGTGCCAGCAGCTCCTCCGGGACAGGGGGCTACAATGAGCAGTTCTTC. Amino acids: CASSSSGTGGYNEQFF.

This chain connects TRBV24-1 to TRBJ1-5; D is unclear. The CDR3 runs to 13 residues. Germline CDR1 and CDR2: KGHDR and SFDVKD. V lost 2 bases, J lost 5 bases, and 6 bases lay in between. The CDR3 DNA is TGTGCCACCAGTGATTATGCTGATCAGCCCCAGCATTTT. Its protein is CATSDYADQPQHF.

This clonotype has more than one count but fewer than ten. This rearrangement joins TRBV12-3 or TRBV12-4 to TRBJ1-5, with unresolved D. V shed 7 bases and J shed 3 bases, with 7 bases lying between them. This CDR3 is 12 amino acids long. CDR3 nucleotides: TGTGCCAGCACAGCGAACAATCAGCCCCAGCATTTT. It encodes CASTANNQPQHF.

This clonotype was seen ten or more times. The chain has TRBV6-5 and TRBJ2-1; a weak D match, TRBD1 (6 bases). The germline V gene encodes CDR1 MNHEY and CDR2 SVGAGI. V lost 5 bases to trimming and J lost 7 bases, with 15 bases between them. This CDR3 contains 14 residues. CDR3 bases: TGTGCCAGCAGTATACAGGGTAGATGGAATGAGCAGTTCTTC. Its translation is CASSIQGRWNEQFF.

This clonotype has a count of ten or more. Written as DNA, the CDR3 is TGCGCCAGCAGCCCGACAGGGAATGGCGAGCAGTACTTC. Translation: CASSPTGNGEQYF. This chain links TRBV5-1 with TRBJ2-7; 7 nucleotides line up with TRBD1. Germline V lookup: CDR1 SGHRS, CDR2 YFSETQ. The V gene end was trimmed by 4 bases and the J gene end by 6 bases; junction bases not matched to a gene: 7. This CDR3 comprises 13 residues.

The chain joins TRBV25-1 to TRBJ1-2, with D perhaps matching TRBD1 (6 bases). V lost 2 bases and J 8 bases, leaving 12 bases between the germline ends. CDR1 and CDR2 from the germline V gene are MGHDK and SYGVNS. CDR3 length: 13 residues. CDR3 nucleotide sequence: TGTGCCAGCAGTGAAGGGATAGGGGGAGGCTACACCTTC. The encoded protein is CASSEGIGGGYTF.

This clonotype occurred many times. The chain couples TRBV15 to TRBJ2-2; 7 nucleotides match TRBD1. V lost 5 bases, J lost 5 bases, and 8 bases stayed unmatched. The V gene's germline CDR1 is LNHNV and CDR2 YYDKDF (reference sequence). The CDR3 sequence is 15 residues long. The CDR3 here is CATSPWDRETGELFF. CDR3 nucleotides: TGTGCCACCAGCCCATGGGACAGAGAAACCGGGGAGCTGTTTTTT.

This clonotype was observed a handful of times. The rearrangement links TRBV20-1 to TRBJ2-7; TRBD1 aligns across 7 bases. Germline CDR1 reads DFQATT; CDR2 reads SNEGSKA (reference sequence). V shed 0 bases and J 2 bases; nucleotides not matched to a gene: 4. This CDR3 has 14 residues. The CDR3 bases are TGCAGTGCTAGAGATCGACAGGGACCCTACGAGCAGTACTTC. This codes for CSARDRQGPYEQYF.

This rearrangement joins TRBV12-3 or TRBV12-4 to TRBJ2-5; possibly TRBD1 or TRBD2 for D (5 bases each). The CDR3 covers 13 residues. Deletions cut 7 bases from V and 5 bases from J, with 14 bases between. CDR3 in DNA: TGTGCCAGCACCTGGGACGGGTTCGAGACCCAGTACTTC. It yields the protein CASTWDGFETQYF.

Comments on this clonotype: One end of the junction is discordant with germline, which a read error may explain. The V call is TRBV12-3 or TRBV12-4, the J call TRBJ1-6; the D is unclear. This CDR3 spans 16 amino acids. This CDR3 is CASSLWRSSYSSPLHF. CDR3 nucleotides: TGTGCCAGCAGTTTGTGGCGGAGCTCCTATAGTTCACCCCTCCACTTT.

This clonotype was seen a few times. The CDR3 DNA sequence: TGTGCCAGCAGTTACTCGGCCAGTGGAAACACCATATATTTT. It codes for CASSYSASGNTIYF. The chain has TRBV6-2 or TRBV6-3 and TRBJ1-3; D uncertain. Trimming cost V 0 bases and J 3 bases, with 6 bases left between them. Germline CDR1 reads MNHEY; CDR2 reads SVGEGT. The CDR3 totals 14 residues.

This chain joins TRBV20-1 and TRBJ1-5; D remains ambiguous. V dropped 7 bases and J dropped 0 bases, with 10 bases sitting between them. This CDR3 has 13 amino acids. Germline V gene data show CDR1 as DFQATT and CDR2 as SNEGSKA (reference sequence). In DNA, the CDR3 is TGCAGTGTTGAGAGCTATAGCAATCAGCCCCAGCATTTT. Its protein is CSVESYSNQPQHF.